The 12 T cell receptor beta chains below come from one sample, sequenced in a study of blood T cell repertoires in COVID-19. Some clones are missing from TCRdb's copy, which holds only in-frame ones; the method was immunoSEQ multiplex PCR. The data show about 160,000 clones, approximately 79% seen once. The sequenced material came from peripheral blood. These TCRs come from a woman between 40 and 50 years old with COVID-19, enrolled during active disease.

The rearrangement joins TRBV19 to TRBJ1-1; the match to TRBD1 covers 7 bases. The CDR3 sequence is 15 residues long. With V trimmed by 5 bases and J by 5 bases, 11 bases remained unmatched. The germline gives CDR1 LNHDA, CDR2 SQIVND (reference sequence). The CDR3 DNA is TGTGCCAGTAGTTATTTTGACAGGGCGAGGACTGAAGCTTTCTTT. This sequence encodes CASSYFDRARTEAFF.

This clone is a singleton in its sample. V is TRBV7-8 and J is TRBJ2-7, with D perhaps TRBD2 (5 bases). The CDR3 totals 14 residues. From germline, CDR1 is SGHVS and CDR2 FQNEAQ. Between the trimmed V and J ends, which lost 5 bases and 0 bases, there was a span of 11 bases. The CDR3 coding sequence is TGTGCCAGCAGCCCAGGACTGTTCTCCTACGAGCAGTACTTC. Translated: CASSPGLFSYEQYF. The complete variable domain, with remaining parts taken from reference TRBV7-8 and TRBJ2-7, reads GAGVSQSPRYKVAKRGQDVALRCDPISGHVSLFWYQQALGQGPEFLTYFQNEAQLDKSGLPSDRFFAERPEGSVSTLKIQRTQQEDSAVYLCASSPGLFSYEQYFGPGTRLTVT.

This chain joins TRBV5-1 and TRBJ2-1, with D possibly being TRBD2 (5 bases). CDR1 is SGHRS, CDR2 YFSETQ, per germline. CDR3 length: 14 amino acids. Trimming stripped 2 bases from V and 3 bases from J, with 9 bases between. The CDR3 loop is CASSFGIDYNEQFF. CDR3 in DNA: TGCGCCAGCAGCTTCGGGATCGACTACAATGAGCAGTTCTTC.

The CDR3 region has the DNA TGCGCCAGCAGTCAATCTATCAGTTACCAAGAGACCCAGTACTTC. Amino acids: CASSQSISYQETQYF. This chain uses TRBV23-1 with TRBJ2-5, with D unclear. TRBV23-1 is assigned to the ORF class and has an uncertain function. V was shortened by 0 bases and J by 0 bases, with 8 bases between the two germline ends. The CDR3 extends over 15 amino acids.

The chain combines TRBV7-9 with TRBJ2-2; 7 positions match TRBD2. This CDR3 region has 14 residues. V lost 6 bases, J lost 5 bases, and 6 bases stayed unmatched. The germline gives CDR1 SEHNR, CDR2 FQNEAQ (reference sequence). The CDR3 DNA follows: TGTGCCAGCAGAACAGCGGGACGGACCGGGGAGCTGTTTTTT. It specifies CASRTAGRTGELFF. Drawing the rest from reference TRBV7-9 and TRBJ2-2, the complete variable domain is DTGVSQNPRHKITKRGQNVTFRCDPISEHNRLYWYRQTLGQGPEFLTYFQNEAQLEKSRLLSDRFSAERPKGSFSTLEIQRTEQGDSAMYLCASRTAGRTGELFFGEGSRLTVL.

This clone has a single count. The V and J genes are TRBV30 and TRBJ2-5; D possibly corresponds to TRBD2 (5 bases). Germline lookup yields CDR1 GTSNPN and CDR2 SVGIG (reference sequence). The ends were cut back, 2 bases at V and 9 bases at J, with 10 bases in the middle. This CDR3 contains 11 residues. Written as DNA, the CDR3 is TGTGCCTGGAGTAACCCCGGGGCCCAGTACTTC. Its translation is CAWSNPGAQYF.

The CDR3 nucleotides read TGTGCCAGCAGCTTAGCATACGGGGGATCCTACAATGAGCAGTTCTTC. Protein sequence: CASSLAYGGSYNEQFF. The chain joins TRBV7-6 to TRBJ2-1; D perhaps matches TRBD2 (6 bases). Germline CDR1 is SGHVS and CDR2 is FNYEAQ. The CDR3 runs 16 residues. V lost 0 bases and J lost 1, with 10 bases in between.

The V call is TRBV10-3, the J call TRBJ2-7, with D possibly being TRBD2 (6 bases). V was trimmed by 6 bases and J by 3 bases, leaving 15 bases between them. This CDR3 region has 14 residues. Germline assignment: CDR1 ENHRY and CDR2 SYGVKD. The CDR3, as DNA: TGTGCCATCAGGGGGGACGGGAGTCGCTACGAGCAGTACTTC. Translation gives CAIRGDGSRYEQYF.

This rearrangement joins TRBV28 to TRBJ1-6, with TRBD1 matching over 7 bases. The germline V gene has CDR1 MDHEN and CDR2 SYDVKM. This CDR3 comprises 18 residues. V shed 5 bases, J shed 6 bases, and the junction held 16 bases outside the gene matches. Here the CDR3 reads CASSPGAHRGLTNSPLHF. The CDR3 DNA sequence: TGTGCCAGCAGTCCGGGGGCCCACAGGGGTCTGACTAATTCACCCCTCCACTTT.

The V gene is TRBV6-6, the J gene TRBJ2-1; 7 nucleotides align to TRBD1. The CDR3 contains 16 residues. After removal of 5 bases from V and 0 bases from J, the junction contained 7 bases not matched to a gene. Germline CDR1 MNHNY, CDR2 SVGAGI (reference sequence). The CDR3 DNA reads TGTGCCAGCAGTCCGAAGGGGGCTTACTCCTACAATGAGCAGTTCTTC. Translation gives CASSPKGAYSYNEQFF.

J is TRBJ2-4 and V is TRBV28; 9 bases line up with TRBD1. There are 16 residues in the CDR3. Germline CDR1 MDHEN, CDR2 SYDVKM. The CDR3 here is CGTIGTGLSGRNIQYF. CDR3 DNA: TGTGGGACGATTGGGACAGGGTTGTCTGGTAGGAACATTCAGTACTTC.

CDR3 DNA: TGTGCTAGTGGTTTGGGCTCCTCGAGCTCCTACAATGAGCAGTTCTTC. Its protein is CASGLGSSSSYNEQFF. The chain combines TRBV12-5 with TRBJ2-1, with D hard to call. CDR1 and CDR2 from the germline V gene are LGHNT and FRNRAP. V lost 1 base and J 0 bases, leaving 10 bases between the germline ends. The CDR3 is 16 amino acids. The entire variable domain, with the rest obtained from reference TRBV12-5 and TRBJ2-1, is as follows: DARVTQTPRHKVTEMGQEVTMRCQPILGHNTVFWYRQTMMQGLELLAYFRNRAPLDDSGMPKDRFSAEMPDATLATLKIQPSEPRDSAVYFCASGLGSSSSYNEQFFGPGTRLTVL.